Here is one T cell receptor beta chain with its context. This clone's antigen is unknown. It has no much larger one-base neighbor in the sample; base qualities were not kept. Participants in the prospective study were aged about 18 to 89 years, lived in about two dozen United States geographic areas, and enrolled through a virtual design. Cohort assignment in the prospective study relied on participant-reported clinical history from a screening survey and a study questionnaire. Each participant in the prospective study had whole blood, serum and a nasopharyngeal or oropharyngeal swab collected by mobile phlebotomists. Over a roughly 2-month period, participants in the prospective study had the option of providing additional blood draws and questionnaires. Prospective study blood samples were shipped either frozen or at room temperature before DNA extraction. The immunoSEQ Assay, a bias-controlled multiplex PCR, was used to amplify TCRbeta CDR3 regions from genomic DNA. From the authors' description of their analysis: The number of nucleated cells in each sample was estimated by amplification of reference gene primers within the assay. Sequence reads were collapsed and filtered to measure the absolute abundance of every unique TCRbeta CDR3 rearrangement. Productive Simpson clonality was computed per sample as the square root of Simpson's diversity index over productive rearrangements. TCRdb holds this immuneACCESS table with in-frame rearrangements only. Some clones are missing; in checked studies, unresolved V genes explain under half, and the rest has no known cause. D and trimming come from the DNA, and the V and J calls and clone size come from that table. The sample yields 380,000 or so clones; around 87% were counted once. Around 0.91% of the sample rests with the top ten.

This sample is part of a study of blood T cell repertoires in COVID-19 (dated by TCRdb to 2020 to 2021). Study-wide context: Samples covering the acute and convalescent phases of COVID-19 were provided by collaborators in the United States, Italy and Spain. The material from the prospective study consisted of cDNA or gDNA derived from T cells, B-cell-depleted T cells, or PBMCs. Deeply sampled blood TCRbeta repertoires from subjects exposed to, actively infected with, or recovered from COVID-19 were included in the dataset. The repertoires were made available in a free public database intended to serve as a resource for research on the immune response to SARS-CoV-2. The samples were drawn from the first 160 participants of the ongoing ImmuneRACE study and from 1,254 subjects provided by 6 global collaborators. The sample metadata nearly always contained a de-identified subject ID, COVID-19 status, age in years and sex. Where available, HLA class I and class II types were taken from metadata supplied by the sample provider and were not determined by assay-based typing. Study-wide conclusions, independent of this receptor: The quantity of clinical and demographic metadata differed by source and by participant and was supplied without curation.

The CDR3, from cysteine to phenylalanine, totals 15 residues. Left in the record is the CDR3 DNA by itself, 45 bases read in frame from the first base. Trimming costs V 1 base and J 1 base, and their ends lie 10 bases apart. From the germline V gene, CDR1 is SNHLY and CDR2 is FYNNEI. The TCR comes from a woman younger than 45 with acute COVID-19. The chain is assembled from TRBV2 and TRBJ2-5; a tentative D match to TRBD1 spans 6 bases. The sample was PBMCs or T cells enriched from blood (not recorded which). The CDR3 here reads CASSEDRVGQETQYF. The nucleotides read TGTGCCAGCAGTGAAGACAGGGTGGGCCAAGAGACCCAGTACTTC.